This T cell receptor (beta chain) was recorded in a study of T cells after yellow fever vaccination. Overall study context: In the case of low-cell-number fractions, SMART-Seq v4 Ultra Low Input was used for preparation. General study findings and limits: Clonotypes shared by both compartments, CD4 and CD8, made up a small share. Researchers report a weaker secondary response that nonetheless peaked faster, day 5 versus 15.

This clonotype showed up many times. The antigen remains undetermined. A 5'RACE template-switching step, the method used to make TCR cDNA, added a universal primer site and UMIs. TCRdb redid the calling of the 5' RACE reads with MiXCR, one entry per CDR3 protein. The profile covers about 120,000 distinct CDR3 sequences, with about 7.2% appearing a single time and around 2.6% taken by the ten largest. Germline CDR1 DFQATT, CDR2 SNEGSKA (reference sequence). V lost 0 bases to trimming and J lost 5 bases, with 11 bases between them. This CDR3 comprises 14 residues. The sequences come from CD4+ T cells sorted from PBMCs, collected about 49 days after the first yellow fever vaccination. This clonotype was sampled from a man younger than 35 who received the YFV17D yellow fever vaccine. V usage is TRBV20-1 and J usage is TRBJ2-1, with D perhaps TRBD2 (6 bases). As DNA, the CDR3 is TGCAGTGCTAGAGATCGGAGGGGAAACAATGAGCAGTTCTTC. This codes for CSARDRRGNNEQFF.